What follows describes a single T cell receptor beta chain. Its antigen specificity is not known. Per-base qualities were not stored, and no clone one base away is much larger. These data are taken from a study of T cells in Graves' hyperthyroidism and ophthalmopathy (dated by TCRdb to the late 2010s). Context from the whole study: Peripheral blood samples were taken at the time of initial diagnosis, prior to any treatment. After sampling, hyperthyroidism patients received methimazole starting at 30 mg daily, and ophthalmopathy patients received high-dose intravenous methylprednisolone. The study also compared thyroid tissue and blood T-cell repertoires from five or six Graves' hyperthyroidism patients. TCR Vbeta CDR3 sequencing of 130 to 150 peripheral blood samples (approximately 44 ophthalmopathy, 75 or so hyperthyroidism and around 17 progressor patients) is reported in the paper. To identify TCR V-J signatures that set the groups apart, the researchers used a discovery cohort of 100 patients, made up of 40 to 45 with Graves' ophthalmopathy and 57 with stable Graves' hyperthyroidism. An independent validation cohort of under 20 hyperthyroidism patients and approximately 15 patients who later progressed to ophthalmopathy tested prospective prediction of ophthalmopathy. The approximately 98 discovery patients were randomly divided into training and test sets at a 7:3 ratio.

A patient counted as having stable Graves' hyperthyroidism if no progression to ophthalmopathy occurred over 18 months of follow-up. The hyperthyroidism patients were between 18 and 65 years old and newly diagnosed, with a disease duration of less than 2 months. Any patient with an uncontrolled infection, another autoimmune disease, pregnancy or lactation was excluded. Diagnoses were based on clinical symptoms, serum thyroxine and TRAb, thyroid ultrasound and orbital computed tomography. Ficoll-Paque density gradient centrifugation was used to isolate PBMCs from about 9.4 ml of fresh peripheral blood. Total RNA was extracted using Trizol reagent, and RNA quality was assessed on an Agilent 2100 Bioanalyzer. Reading the germline V gene gives CDR1 SNHLY and CDR2 FYNNEI. V loses 2 bases, J loses 4 bases, and the germline ends lie 9 bases apart. The cysteine opens and the phenylalanine closes a CDR3 of 14 amino acids. The CDR3 DNA has 42 bases and is translated from base 1.

Summary of the overall study and its limitations: Sample size was not statistically predetermined, and blinding of investigators to group allocation was not performed. In cross-validation, a model built on a 13 V-J signature told ophthalmopathy apart from stable hyperthyroidism with about 90% sensitivity and about 81% specificity, and in testing the same model reached 80%/75%. Most expanded thyroid clonotypes (frequency above 0.001) were also found in blood, which suggests that blood repertoires may mirror thyroid immune responses. In validation, the model predicted progression to ophthalmopathy a median of roughly six months before onset, with approximately 68% sensitivity and almost 75% specificity.

The TCR beta CDR3 regions were amplified from the RNA transcripts. A first-round RT-PCR of the TCR CDR3 used the HTBI primer set with the Qiagen OneStep RT-PCR kit. Libraries were constructed in a second round of multiplex PCR, after which size selection and purification were carried out. Libraries were sequenced paired-end with 100 bp reads on an Illumina HiSeq2000. The paper's processing steps were these. SOAPnuke was used to process the raw data, removing reads that contained adapters or uncalled bases, had a mean Phred below 15, or lacked an exact match to the constant primer or identifier. COPE v1.2.5 was used to merge the high-quality paired reads, and each unique nucleotide sequence was defined as a clonotype. MiTCR v1.1 was used to align clonotypes to the IMGT TRBV, TRBD and TRBJ reference segments. Analysis was restricted to V-J combinations with a frequency above 0.0001, which covered roughly 99% of repertoires. A TCS score was defined as the ratio between F50 (clonal expansion) and ExV (chaos), using BLOSUM62-based TCRdist between CDR3 peptides within each V-J. Welch's t-statistics and random forest reduced 500 to 650 V-J features to roughly 13, which were used in a naive Bayes classifier (R e1071). TCRdb took the public reads, trimmed them with fastp at Q25, ran MiXCR for clone calling and kept in-frame beta chains. Every entry covers one CDR3 protein and lists the most common genes and DNA from its rows. TCRdb's processing, not the authors' own work, is the source of the V and J calls. For this sample the table gives about 420,000 distinct CDR3 sequences, of which less than 20% were detected only once. The ten most abundant clones make up approximately 7.5% of the sample.

The chain links TRBV2 with TRBJ1-5; the D gene identity is not certain. The receptor comes from a woman aged 18-29 years with Graves' hyperthyroidism. Material for sequencing was blood. The encoded CDR3 is CASSEYGVNQPQHF. The DNA sequence reads TGTGCCAGCAGTGAATATGGAGTTAATCAGCCCCAGCATTTT. With all but the CDR3 taken from the reference TRBV2 and TRBJ1-5 genes, the full variable domain is: EPEVTQTPSHQVTQMGQEVILRCVPISNHLYFYWYRQILGQKVEFLVSFYNNEISEKSEIFDDQFSVERPDGSNFTLKIRSTKLEDSAMYFCASSEYGVNQPQHFGDGTRLSIL.